The 9 T cell receptor beta chains below were found in one sample sequenced in a study of T cell responses to AZD1222 COVID-19 vaccine. Some clones are missing from TCRdb's copy, which holds only in-frame ones; the method was immunoSEQ multiplex PCR. Among roughly 190,000 clones, around 90% were seen once, and the ten largest hold 0.95% to 1%. The source was peripheral blood, collected on day 0 of AZD1222 vaccination. All receptors derive from an adult in good health.

The rearrangement uses TRBV6-5 and TRBJ2-7; the D call may be TRBD1 or TRBD2 (6 bases each). Germline values: CDR1 MNHEY, CDR2 SVGAGI. The CDR3 runs to 15 residues. V was cut by 6 bases and J by 5 bases, with 20 bases left in between. The CDR3 sequence is CASSPGHSGLDEQYF. CDR3 bases: TGTGCCAGCAGCCCGGGACACTCGGGACTCGACGAGCAGTACTTC.

The chain recombines TRBV2 with TRBJ2-5; possible D gene TRBD2, 6 bases. The CDR3 loop spans 16 amino acids. V lost 5 bases and J 3 bases, leaving 19 bases between the germline ends. The V gene's germline CDR1 is SNHLY and CDR2 FYNNEI. CDR3 in amino acids: CASSTPRETAKETQYF. The CDR3, as DNA: TGTGCCAGCAGTACCCCCCGGGAGACAGCAAAAGAGACCCAGTACTTC.

This clone was detected once. The CDR3 does not end in the conserved phenylalanine or tryptophan, so this is likely a read error. It is unclear where the CDR3 begins or ends on the DNA, so no DNA is shown, and the CDR3 is as TCRdb lists it. This chain uses TRBV14 with TRBJ1-2; the listed D gene, TRBD1, was not tested against the DNA. Per the germline V gene, CDR1 is SGHDN and CDR2 is FVKESK. Ends included, the CDR3 has 12 residues. The CDR3 loop is CASSQDWWDRVY.

The J gene is TRBJ2-3, the V gene TRBV7-2; D might be TRBD2 (6 bases). The ends were cut back, 2 bases at V and 7 bases at J, with 13 bases in the middle. Germline V gives CDR1 SGHTA, CDR2 FQGNSA. The CDR3 loop spans 14 amino acids. The CDR3 region has the DNA TGTGCCAGCAGCTTAATGGGGGGAACTAATACGCAGTATTTT. This gives the protein CASSLMGGTNTQYF. The variable domain in full, completed from reference TRBV7-2 and TRBJ2-3, reads GAGVSQSPSNKVTEKGKDVELRCDPISGHTALYWYRQSLGQGLEFLIYFQGNSAPDKSGLPSDRFSAERTGGSVSTLTIQRTQQEDSAVYLCASSLMGGTNTQYFGPGTRLTVL.

The rearrangement joins TRBV7-5 to TRBJ2-3; the table's D call of TRBD2 was not tested on the DNA. TRBV7-5 corresponds to a pseudogene. CDR3 size: 17 residues. The chain's CDR3 is CARSLGALAGITDTQYF. The CDR3 coding sequence is TGTGCCAGAAGCTTAGGGGCCCTAGCGGGGATCACAGATACGCAGTATTTT.

The CDR3 protein is CASSSTWDAYEQYF. The DNA for the CDR3 is TGTGCCAGTAGCTCGACATGGGACGCCTACGAGCAGTACTTC. The V and J genes are TRBV19 and TRBJ2-7; D might be TRBD1 or TRBD2, each matching 5 bases. The V gene lost 6 bases and the J gene lost 2 bases, with 14 bases spanning the gap. The CDR3 has 14 residues. Germline-derived CDR1 and CDR2 are LNHDA and SQIVND (reference sequence).

The CDR3 DNA sequence: TGTGCCAGCAGCCAAGCAGGGAATCAGCCCCAGCATTTT. Residues: CASSQAGNQPQHF. This chain connects TRBV4-2 to TRBJ1-5, with D perhaps matching TRBD1 (5 bases). Trimming cost V 1 base and J 4 bases, with 5 bases left between them. The length of the CDR3 is 13 residues. Looked up from germline, CDR1 is LGHNA and CDR2 is YNFKEQ.

The J gene is TRBJ2-6, the V gene TRBV11-3; no reliable D call. This CDR3 region has 17 residues. The germline gives CDR1 SGHNT, CDR2 YENEEA. Trimming pared 0 bases from V and 0 bases from J, leaving 9 bases between. This CDR3 reads CASSLEGRPSGANVLTF. DNA for the CDR3: TGTGCCAGCAGCTTAGAGGGTAGGCCCTCTGGGGCCAACGTCCTGACTTTC.

J is TRBJ1-3 and V is TRBV5-1; D ambiguous. The CDR3 loop spans 18 amino acids. Trimming took 1 base from V and 0 from J, leaving 17 bases between them. Germline V gene data show CDR1 as SGHRS and CDR2 as YFSETQ. CDR3 in DNA: TGCGCCAGCAGCTTGATGGGGATCGACGGTCTCTCTGGAAACACCATATATTTT. Its translation: CASSLMGIDGLSGNTIYF.